This TCR beta chain was identified during a study of cytomegalovirus exposure and HLA in healthy donors. General observations from the study: Among TCR beta chains, those listed as cytomegalovirus-associated numbered fewer than 200.

The CDR3 consists of 16 residues. Germline V gene sequence: CDR1 MDHEN, CDR2 SYDVKM. Losses at the gene ends were 2 bases for V and 4 bases for J; bases not matched to a gene: 5. The PCR employed 60 Vbeta primers together with 13 Jbeta primers. Some clones are missing from TCRdb's copy, which holds only in-frame ones; the method was immunoSEQ multiplex PCR. Found here are 90,000 to 100,000 clones, about 78% of them singletons; the top ten hold 2.5% to 4%. In its sample, this clone was seen once. The target antigen is unknown. Sequencing was done on a sample of PBMCs. The chain links TRBV28 to TRBJ1-5; the match to TRBD1 covers 10 bases. The receptor's source is a woman in her 40s in good health and CMV-seronegative. CDR3 bases: TGTGCCAGCAGTTTAGAGGGACAGGGGACAAATCAGCCCCAGCATTTT. It is translated as CASSLEGQGTNQPQHF.